This T cell receptor beta chain is drawn from a study of shared T cell receptors in the human thymus. Using immunoSEQ multiplex PCR, the repertoire was profiled, and TCRdb retains in-frame clones only, with some absent. Of about 380,000 clones listed, about 95% are singletons. The germline V gene has CDR1 SGDLS and CDR2 YYNGEE. After removal of 0 bases from V and 2 bases from J, the junction contained 2 bases not matched to a gene. The CDR3 sequence is 16 residues long. This clone was recorded only once. The sample was thymocytes. This rearrangement joins TRBV9 to TRBJ2-2, with TRBD1 identical over 9 bases. The clonotype originates from a human donor. DNA for the CDR3: TGTGCCAGCAGCGTAGACAGGGGGCGCAACACCGGGGAGCTGTTTTTT. It specifies CASSVDRGRNTGELFF.